This T cell receptor beta chain was retrieved from a study of cytomegalovirus exposure and HLA in healthy donors. Whole-study findings and limits: It has been reported that TCR beta sequences accurately predicted the HLA-A and HLA-B alleles of most subjects. The authors assumed roughly uniform sequencing depth across donors for presence/absence analyses.

While unrecorded immune exposures were likely, the donors were nominally healthy when sampled. Both 60 Vbeta primers and 13 Jbeta primers went into the PCR. This table comes from immunoSEQ multiplex PCR, and its TCRdb copy is limited to in-frame clones, with some not included. The table lists around 93,000 clones, 82% of them singletons. Looked up from germline, CDR1 is MNHEY and CDR2 is SMNVEV (reference sequence). The V end lost 2 bases, the J end lost 1 base, and 11 bases lay between the germline ends. This CDR3 has 15 residues. Concerning this clone itself: Its antigen is currently unknown.

The specimen sequenced was PBMCs. The chain uses TRBV27 and TRBJ2-5, with D possibly being TRBD2 (6 bases). This TCR was recovered from a man aged 50-59 years in good health and CMV-seronegative. The CDR3 protein is CASSLGTGGQETQYF. Here the CDR3 DNA reads TGTGCCAGCAGTTTAGGGACTGGGGGCCAAGAGACCCAGTACTTC.